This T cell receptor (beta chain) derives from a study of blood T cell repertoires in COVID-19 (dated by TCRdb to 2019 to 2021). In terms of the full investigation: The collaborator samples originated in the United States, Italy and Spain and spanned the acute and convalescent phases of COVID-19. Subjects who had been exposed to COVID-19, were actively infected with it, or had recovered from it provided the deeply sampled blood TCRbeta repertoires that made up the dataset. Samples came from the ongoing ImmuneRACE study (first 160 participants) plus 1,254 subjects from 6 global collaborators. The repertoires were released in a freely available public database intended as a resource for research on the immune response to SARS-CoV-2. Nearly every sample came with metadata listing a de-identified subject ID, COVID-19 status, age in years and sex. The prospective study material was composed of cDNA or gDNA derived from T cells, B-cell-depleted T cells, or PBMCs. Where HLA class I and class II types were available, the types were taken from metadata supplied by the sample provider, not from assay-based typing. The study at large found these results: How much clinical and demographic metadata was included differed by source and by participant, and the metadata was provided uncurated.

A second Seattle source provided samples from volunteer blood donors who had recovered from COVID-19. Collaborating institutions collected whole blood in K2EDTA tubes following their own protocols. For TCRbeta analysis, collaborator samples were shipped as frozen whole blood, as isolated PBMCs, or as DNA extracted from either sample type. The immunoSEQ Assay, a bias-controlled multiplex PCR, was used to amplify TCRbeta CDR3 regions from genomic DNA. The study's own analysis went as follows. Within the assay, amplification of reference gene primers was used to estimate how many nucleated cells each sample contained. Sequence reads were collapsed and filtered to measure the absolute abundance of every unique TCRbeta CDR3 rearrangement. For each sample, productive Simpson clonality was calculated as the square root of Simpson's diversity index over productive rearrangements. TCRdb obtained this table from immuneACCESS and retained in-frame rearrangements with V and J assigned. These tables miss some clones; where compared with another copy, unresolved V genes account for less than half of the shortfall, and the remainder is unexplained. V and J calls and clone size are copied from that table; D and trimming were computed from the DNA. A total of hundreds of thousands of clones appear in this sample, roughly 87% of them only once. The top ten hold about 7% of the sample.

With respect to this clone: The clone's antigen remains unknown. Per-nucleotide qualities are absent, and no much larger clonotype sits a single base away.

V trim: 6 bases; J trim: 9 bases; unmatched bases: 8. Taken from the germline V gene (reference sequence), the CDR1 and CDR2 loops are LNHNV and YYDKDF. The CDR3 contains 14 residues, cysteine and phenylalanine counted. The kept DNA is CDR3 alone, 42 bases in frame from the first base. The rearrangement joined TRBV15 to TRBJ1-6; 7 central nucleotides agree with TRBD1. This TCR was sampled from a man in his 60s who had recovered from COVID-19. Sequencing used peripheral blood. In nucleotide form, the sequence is TGTGCCACCAGTGTGGGGACAGATGTTTCACCCCTCCACTTT. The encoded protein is CATSVGTDVSPLHF.